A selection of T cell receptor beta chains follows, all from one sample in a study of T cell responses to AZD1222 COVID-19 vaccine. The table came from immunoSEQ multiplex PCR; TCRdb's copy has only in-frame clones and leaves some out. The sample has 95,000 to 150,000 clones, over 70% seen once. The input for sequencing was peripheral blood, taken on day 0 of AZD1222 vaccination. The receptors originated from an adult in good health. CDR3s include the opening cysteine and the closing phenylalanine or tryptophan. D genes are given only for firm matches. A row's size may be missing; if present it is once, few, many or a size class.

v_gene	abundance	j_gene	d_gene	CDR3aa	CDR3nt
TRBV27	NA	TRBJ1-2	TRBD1	CASSRRQGLGDYGYTF	TGTGCCAGCAGTCGACGACAGGGTCTTGGTGACTATGGCTACACCTTC
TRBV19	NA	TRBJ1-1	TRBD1	CASSMRRGQGGTEAFF	TGTGCCAGTAGTATGAGACGGGGACAGGGCGGCACTGAAGCTTTCTTT
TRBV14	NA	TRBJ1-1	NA	CASSQDFGGAFF	TGTGCCAGCAGCCAAGACTTTGGAGGAGCTTTCTTT
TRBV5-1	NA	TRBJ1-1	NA	CASSLDTGSTEAFF	TGCGCCAGCAGCTTGGATACAGGATCCACTGAAGCTTTCTTT
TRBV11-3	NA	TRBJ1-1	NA	CASNSGMNTEAFF	TGTGCCAGCAACAGTGGGATGAACACTGAAGCTTTCTTT
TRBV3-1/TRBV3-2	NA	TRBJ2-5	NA	CASSRPPHSGQETQYF	TGTGCCAGCAGCCGCCCTCCCCACAGTGGCCAAGAGACCCAGTACTTC
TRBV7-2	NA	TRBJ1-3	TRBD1	CASRQTGGVGNTIYF	TGTGCCAGCAGGCAAACAGGGGGCGTCGGAAACACCATATATTTT
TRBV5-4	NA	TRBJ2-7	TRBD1	CASSLRDRATEQYF	TGTGCCAGCAGCCTTCGGGACAGGGCAACCGAGCAGTACTTC
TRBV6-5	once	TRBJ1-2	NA	CASRGFDKTNYGYTF	TGTGCCAGCAGGGGGTTTGACAAAACTAACTATGGCTACACCTTC
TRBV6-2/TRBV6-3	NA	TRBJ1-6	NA	CASSARMFSPLHF	TGTGCCAGCAGTGCCCGGATGTTTTCACCCCTCCACTTT
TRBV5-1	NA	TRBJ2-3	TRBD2	CASSLGTSGVSTDTQYF	TGCGCCAGCAGCTTGGGGACTAGCGGGGTTAGCACAGATACGCAGTATTTT
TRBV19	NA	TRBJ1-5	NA	CASKQLGRQINQPQHF	TGTGCCAGTAAACAGTTGGGAAGACAGATCAATCAGCCCCAGCATTTT
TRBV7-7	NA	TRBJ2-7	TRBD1	CASSATGAMWYEQYF	TGTGCTAGCAGCGCCACAGGGGCGATGTGGTACGAGCAGTACTTC
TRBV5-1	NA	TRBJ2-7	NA	CASSLVPEGARTYEQYF	TGCGCCAGCAGCTTGGTCCCGGAGGGGGCACGGACCTACGAGCAGTACTTC
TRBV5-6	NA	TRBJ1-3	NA	CASSLSFYSGNTIYF	TGTGCCAGCAGCCTCTCATTTTACTCTGGAAACACCATATATTTT
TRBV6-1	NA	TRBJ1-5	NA	CASSERSQPQHF	TGTGCCAGCAGTGAAAGATCACAGCCCCAGCATTTT